Sequencing of this T cell receptor beta chain was carried out in a study of T cells in women clearing cervical HPV infection. The overall study: Case blood drawn at lesion detection; control blood after infection cleared.

Profiled with immunoSEQ multiplex PCR; TCRdb holds only in-frame clones, not every one. The sample table includes 35,000 to 45,000 clones. Study-level findings and limits: Repertoire richness, not evenness, was significantly elevated in CIN3+ cases versus controls. A classifier using richness and V gene abundances reached an AUC of under 0.9.

Note on this clone: The antigen is unknown. The read ends 3 residues shy of where the CDR3 ends; the end is completed using the germline J gene.

The CDR3 is 13 amino acids. The V gene's germline CDR1 is DFQATT and CDR2 SNEGSKA (reference sequence). Trimming removed 6 bases from V and 4 bases from J; junction bases left unmatched: 8. HPV was found by MY09/MY11 PCR and dot-blot genotyping. The TCR comes from a woman between 18 and 69 years old with a cervical HPV16 infection that either progressed to CIN3+ or cleared (not recorded which). What was sequenced was blood buffy coat. The V call is TRBV20-1, the J call TRBJ1-1; 7 nucleotides align to TRBD1. CDR3 sequence: CSAPDPGGTEAFF. CDR3 DNA (partial): TGCAGTGCCCCGGACCCAGGGGGCACTGAA.